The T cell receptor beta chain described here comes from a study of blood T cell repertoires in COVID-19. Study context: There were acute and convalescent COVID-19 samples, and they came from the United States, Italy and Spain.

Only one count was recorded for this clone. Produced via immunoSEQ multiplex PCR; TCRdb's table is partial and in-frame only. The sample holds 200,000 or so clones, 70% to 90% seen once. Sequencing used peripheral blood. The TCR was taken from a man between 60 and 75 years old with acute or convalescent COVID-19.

CDR3 coding DNA: TGTGCCACCAAACCGGGGGGTTTTCAGGGCTACGAGCAGTACTTC. Protein: CATKPGGFQGYEQYF. The J gene is TRBJ2-7, the V gene TRBV24-1, with TRBD2 identical over 7 bases. The trim removed 8 bases at V and 3 bases at J, leaving 12 bases unmatched. CDR1 and CDR2 from the germline V gene are KGHDR and SFDVKD. The CDR3 spans 15 residues.